Below are 3 T cell receptor beta chains sequenced from a single sample in a study of blood T cell repertoires in COVID-19. Clones were read by immunoSEQ multiplex PCR, and TCRdb kept only the in-frame ones, dropping some. The sample yields about 200,000 clones, roughly 80% seen once. The sample comprised PBMCs or T cells enriched from blood (not recorded which). These receptor sequences come from a woman between 45 and 65 years old who had been exposed to COVID-19.

The CDR3 coding sequence is TGCGCCAGCAGCTCCATGGGCGGGGATGGAATGAACACTGAAGCTTTCTTT. Residues: CASSSMGGDGMNTEAFF. This chain uses TRBV5-1 with TRBJ1-1; D is undetermined. CDR3 size: 17 residues. Germline assignment: CDR1 SGHRS and CDR2 YFSETQ. Trimming removed 3 bases from V and 0 bases from J, with 18 bases in between.

This clone was found once. The chain recombines TRBV15 with TRBJ2-4; 8 bases are a match to TRBD2. This CDR3 contains 15 residues. The germline V gene has CDR1 LNHNV and CDR2 YYDKDF (reference sequence). V lost 8 bases and J lost 10; bases outside the gene matches: 16. CDR3 coding DNA: TGTGCCACCCCCCCCAGAGCGGGGGTGCCTAGGATTCAGTACTTC. As protein: CATPPRAGVPRIQYF.

The gene calls are TRBV7-6 and TRBJ2-3; perhaps TRBD2 as D (5 bases). The CDR3 extends over 15 amino acids. The V gene lost 5 bases and the J gene lost 0 bases, with 12 bases spanning the gap. Germline CDR1 is SGHVS and CDR2 is FNYEAQ. CDR3 nucleotides: TGTGCCAGCAGCCACGGGGTCAGAAGCACAGATACGCAGTATTTT. Its translation: CASSHGVRSTDTQYF.